Presented here are 9 T cell receptor beta chains from one specimen sequenced in a study of tumor and adjacent non-tumor tissue in lung cancer. RNA was extracted from bulk tissue without any cell sorting. Distant lung tissue was collected more than 3 cm away from the tumor edge. Three rounds of nested PCR, following a modified ARM-PCR protocol, produced the TCRbeta library. Each CDR3 protein gets one entry after TCRdb re-called the multiplex PCR reads with MiXCR. The sample has some 73,000 distinct CDR3 sequences, around 80% seen once. Sequencing was done on a sample of distant non-tumor lung tissue. Every receptor here comes from a man aged 55 to 70 with non-small cell lung cancer.

A note on this clonotype: Since the CDR3 does not end with the conserved phenylalanine or tryptophan, this likely comes from a read error. V usage is TRBV11-1 and J usage is TRBJ2-2, with 7 bases lining up with TRBD2. The germline gives CDR1 SGHAT, CDR2 FQDESV (reference sequence). V lost 4 bases, J lost 4 bases, and 6 bases stayed unmatched. The CDR3 spans 15 residues. This CDR3 reads CASSSGGRSTGELFL. Here the CDR3 DNA reads TGTGCCAGCAGCTCGGGCGGGAGAAGCACCGGGGAGCTGTTTTTG.

This chain connects TRBV13 to TRBJ2-2; D is undetermined. Germline V gene sequence: CDR1 PRHDT, CDR2 FYEKMQ (reference sequence). The CDR3 covers 12 residues. The CDR3 DNA sequence: TGTTACAGCAGTCGGCCGGCCGGGGAGCTGTTTTTT. It codes for CYSSRPAGELFF.

On this clonotype itself: The junction does not match germline at one end; this may be a read error. The V call is TRBV4-1, the J call TRBJ2-2; D is tentatively TRBD1 or TRBD2 (5 bases each). Germline V CDR1 and CDR2: MGHRA, YSYEKL. CDR3 length: 16 residues. The CDR3 loop reads CASSRQMGVNTVELFF. The CDR3 DNA follows: TGCGCCAGCAGCCGCCAGATGGGGGTTAACACCGTGGAGCTTTTTTTT.

About this clonotype: The junction shows a germline mismatch at one end, possibly a read error. This chain connects TRBV4-3 to TRBJ1-1; no clear D gene. From germline, CDR1 is LGHNA and CDR2 YSLEER. This CDR3 spans 15 amino acids. This CDR3 reads CASNQYGERITEASF. CDR3 in DNA: TGCGCCAGCAACCAATATGGGGAAAGGATCACTGAAGCTTCCTTT.

A remark on this clonotype: One end of the junction is discordant with germline, which a read error may explain. The chain carries TRBV11-2 and TRBJ1-6, with D possibly TRBD1 on 6 matching bases. CDR1 and CDR2 (germline): SGHAT, FQNNGV. The length of the CDR3 is 15 residues. The CDR3, as DNA: TGTGCCACCAGATTAGGAGGGGACAATAATTCACACCTCCACTTT. Translated, it gives CATRLGGDNNSHLHF.

As regards this clonotype: This sequence may be a read error, since a much larger clone differs from it by one base. This chain connects TRBV6-5 to TRBJ1-1; D is unclear. The V gene lost 4 bases and the J gene lost 1 base, with 7 bases spanning the gap. This CDR3 has 13 residues. Germline CDR1 reads MNHEY; CDR2 reads SVGAGI. The CDR3 region has the DNA TGTGCCAGCAGTTTAGATAAGAACACTGAAGCTTTCTTT. It encodes CASSLDKNTEAFF.

Points on this clonotype: This may come from a read error, since a much larger clone is one base off. The chain carries TRBV7-9 and TRBJ1-2, with unresolved D. Trimming cost V 0 bases and J 4 bases, with 12 bases left between them. Germline CDR1 SEHNR, CDR2 FQNEAQ (reference sequence). The CDR3 runs 15 residues. This CDR3 is CASSLAGTTLYGYTF. As DNA, the CDR3 is TGTGCCAGCAGCTTAGCGGGCACCACTCTCTATGGCTACACCTTC.

This chain joins TRBV29-1 and TRBJ2-1, with D possibly being TRBD1 or TRBD2 (5 bases each). The length of the CDR3 is 16 residues. Germline V gene data show CDR1 as SQVTM and CDR2 as ANQGSEA. The CDR3 region is CIGESGSATSYNEQFF. The CDR3 bases are TGCATAGGGGAGTCCGGAAGCGCTACGAGCTACAATGAGCAGTTCTTC.

Notes on this clonotype: A much larger clone lies a single base off, so this may be a read error. CDR3 in amino acids: CTSSLREGKETQYF. The CDR3 bases are TGTACCAGCAGTTTAAGGGAGGGAAAAGAGACCCAGTACTTC. This sequence joins TRBV12-3 or TRBV12-4 and TRBJ2-5, with TRBD2 matching over 7 bases. This CDR3 contains 14 residues.